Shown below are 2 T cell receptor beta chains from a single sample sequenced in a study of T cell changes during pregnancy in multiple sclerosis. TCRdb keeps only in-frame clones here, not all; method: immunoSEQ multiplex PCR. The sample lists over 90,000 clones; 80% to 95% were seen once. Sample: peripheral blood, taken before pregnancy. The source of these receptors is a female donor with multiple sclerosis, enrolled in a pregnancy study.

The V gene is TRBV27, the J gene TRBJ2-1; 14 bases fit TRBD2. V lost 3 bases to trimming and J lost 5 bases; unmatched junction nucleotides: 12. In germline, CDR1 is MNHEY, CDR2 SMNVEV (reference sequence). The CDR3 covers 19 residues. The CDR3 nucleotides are TGTGCCAGCAGTTTGCGGCTACCGGGACTAGCGGGAGTGGACAATGAGCAGTTCTTC. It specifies CASSLRLPGLAGVDNEQFF.

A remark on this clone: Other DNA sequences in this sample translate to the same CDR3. Here the CDR3 reads CATSRGRQGSGELFF. In DNA, the CDR3 is TGTGCCACCAGCAGGGGGAGACAGGGATCCGGGGAGCTGTTTTTT. This chain connects TRBV15 to TRBJ2-2; 7 positions agree with TRBD1. The junction had 7 bases not matched to a gene; V was cut back by 3 bases and J by 6 bases. This CDR3 is built from 15 residues. Looked up from germline, CDR1 is LNHNV and CDR2 is YYDKDF (reference sequence).